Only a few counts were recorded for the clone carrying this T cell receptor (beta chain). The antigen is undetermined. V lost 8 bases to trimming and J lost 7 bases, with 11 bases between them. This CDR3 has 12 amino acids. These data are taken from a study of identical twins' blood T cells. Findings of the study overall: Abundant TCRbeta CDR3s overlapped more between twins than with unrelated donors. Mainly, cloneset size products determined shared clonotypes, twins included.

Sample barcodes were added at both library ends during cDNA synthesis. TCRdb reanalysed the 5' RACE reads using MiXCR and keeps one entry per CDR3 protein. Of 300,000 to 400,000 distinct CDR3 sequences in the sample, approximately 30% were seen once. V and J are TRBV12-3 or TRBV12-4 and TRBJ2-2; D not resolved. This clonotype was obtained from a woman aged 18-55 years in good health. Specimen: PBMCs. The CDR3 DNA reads TGTGCCAGCGGACCCCTTTTCGGGGAGCTGTTTTTT. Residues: CASGPLFGELFF.